This TCR beta chain was retrieved from a study of shared clonotypes between healthy human individuals. CD8 cells classed as naive were CD45RO-negative and positively selected for CCR7, excluding terminally differentiated effector memory CD45RA+ cells. Method: immunoSEQ multiplex PCR; TCRdb's copy keeps in-frame clones and lacks some. The sample includes around 2.1 million clones, 85% to 95% of them seen just once. The CDR3 length is 14 residues. Germline V gene data show CDR1 as MNHEY and CDR2 as SVGAGI. V was shortened by 8 bases and J by 2 bases, with 13 bases between the two germline ends. The source of this sequence is a man aged 18-30 years in good health. Some clones in this sample may be carry-over from other donors' samples. Material for sequencing was naive CD8+ T cells from PBMCs. The V and J genes are TRBV6-5 and TRBJ1-5; D unresolved. DNA of the CDR3: TGTGCCAGCTCGGGAGGAATGGGCAATCAGCCCCAGCATTTT. Translated, it gives CASSGGMGNQPQHF.